Listed below are T cell receptor beta chains from one sample, sequenced in a study of T cell changes during pregnancy in multiple sclerosis. Clones were sequenced by immunoSEQ multiplex PCR, and TCRdb holds only the in-frame ones, with some missing. Seen here are tens of thousands of clones, approximately 93% observed once, and the top ten hold roughly 3%. Here the sequenced sample was CD8+ T cells from peripheral blood mononuclear cells, taken in the second trimester of pregnancy. The receptors were gathered from a female donor with multiple sclerosis, enrolled in a pregnancy study. Each CDR3 is given with its conserved first and last residue. D genes are given only for firm matches. Not every row has a clone size; where given, it reads once, few, many or a size class.

DNA,CDR3,D,V,J,size
TGCGCCAGCAGCTTGGGACTAGCGCGCGGGGAGCTGTTTTTT,CASSLGLARGELFF,TRBD2,TRBV5-1,TRBJ2-2,.
TGTGCTAGTGGTTTGGGGGACAGCGCCTACGAGCAGTACTTC,CASGLGDSAYEQYF,TRBD1,TRBV12-5,TRBJ2-7,.
TGTGCCAGTAGATTTGAGACTTACGACTACGAGCAGTACTTC,CASRFETYDYEQYF,.,TRBV19,TRBJ2-7,.
TGTGCCAGCTCGCTAGCGGGAGGCAACAATGAGCAGTTCTTC,CASSLAGGNNEQFF,TRBD2,TRBV27,TRBJ2-1,.
TGTGCCAGCAGTTCTACGAGGGGGAATGAGCAGTTCTTC,CASSSTRGNEQFF,.,TRBV6-5,TRBJ2-1,.
TGTGCCACCAAGGGTGATAGCGGGCCTTACGAGCAGTACTTC,CATKGDSGPYEQYF,TRBD2,TRBV28,TRBJ2-7,.
TGTGCCAGCAGTTTTGGGGCGGAGGGGGCGTTTGGCTACACCTTC,CASSFGAEGAFGYTF,TRBD1,TRBV27,TRBJ1-2,.
TGCGCCAGCAGCCAAGGACAGGGTAGGGCCTCCTACGAGCAGTACTTC,CASSQGQGRASYEQYF,TRBD1,TRBV4-1,TRBJ2-7,.
TGTGCCAGCAGTTTAAAGAACAAGTTCTTC,CASSLKNKFF,.,TRBV28,TRBJ2-1,.
TGTGCCAGCAGCCACACCCCAGGCCGGACCGGGGAGCTGTTTTTT,CASSHTPGRTGELFF,.,TRBV6-5,TRBJ2-2,.
TGTGCCAGCAGTTACTCGAGTACTAGAGAGCAGTTCTTC,CASSYSSTREQFF,.,TRBV6-5,TRBJ2-1,.
TGCGCCAGCAGCCAATCTGCATGGGACAGAGATGGCTACACCTTC,CASSQSAWDRDGYTF,TRBD1,TRBV4-1,TRBJ1-2,once
TGTGCCACCAGCAGGACTAGCGGGAGGGCAGGTGAGCAGTTCTTC,CATSRTSGRAGEQFF,TRBD2,TRBV15,TRBJ2-1,.
TGTGCAAGTCGCTTCGCCGCTCACTGGTATGGCTACACCTTC,CASRFAAHWYGYTF,.,TRBV12-2,TRBJ1-2,.
TGTGCCAGTAGTACGGGGTACAATGAGCAGTTCTTC,CASSTGYNEQFF,.,TRBV19,TRBJ2-1,once